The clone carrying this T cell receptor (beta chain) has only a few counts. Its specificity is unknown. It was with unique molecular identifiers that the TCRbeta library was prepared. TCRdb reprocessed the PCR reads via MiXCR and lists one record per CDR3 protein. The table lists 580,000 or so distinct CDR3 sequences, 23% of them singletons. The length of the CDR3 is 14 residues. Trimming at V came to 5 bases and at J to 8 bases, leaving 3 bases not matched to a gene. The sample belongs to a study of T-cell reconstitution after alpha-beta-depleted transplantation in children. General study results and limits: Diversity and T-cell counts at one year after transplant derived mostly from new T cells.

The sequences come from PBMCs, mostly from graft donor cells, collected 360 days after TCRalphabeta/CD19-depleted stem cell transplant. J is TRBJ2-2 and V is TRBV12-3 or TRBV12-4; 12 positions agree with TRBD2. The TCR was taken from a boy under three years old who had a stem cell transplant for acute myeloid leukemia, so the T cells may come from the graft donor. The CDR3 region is CASSPSGGVGELFF. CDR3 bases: TGTGCCAGCAGTCCTAGCGGGGGGGTTGGGGAGCTGTTTTTT.